Reported below is one TCR beta chain. What it binds is unknown. This sample was included in a study of T cell responses to AZD1222 COVID-19 vaccine. Study-level findings and limits: Donors were largely white British and mainly female; clonal diversity was possibly underestimated. AZD1222 recipients seropositive at baseline numbered only six or seven. As reported, nearly half of all spike-specific TCRs target variant regions that are unmutated.

The germline V gene encodes CDR1 SEHNR and CDR2 FQNEAQ (reference sequence). This CDR3 has 14 amino acids. Between the trimmed V and J ends, which lost 7 bases and 6 bases, there was a span of 18 bases. Data came from immunoSEQ multiplex PCR; TCRdb stores just in-frame clones and leaves some out. The data hold roughly 150,000 clones, with around nine tenths observed a single time. The genes are TRBV7-9 and TRBJ1-2; weak D call: TRBD1 (5 bases). The receptor comes from an adult who received the AZD1222 COVID-19 vaccine. This material consisted of peripheral blood, taken 28 days after the second AZD1222 dose. For the CDR3, the DNA is TGTGCCAGCACCCACGAGGCAGGGTACAATGGCTACACCTTC. It is translated as CASTHEAGYNGYTF.